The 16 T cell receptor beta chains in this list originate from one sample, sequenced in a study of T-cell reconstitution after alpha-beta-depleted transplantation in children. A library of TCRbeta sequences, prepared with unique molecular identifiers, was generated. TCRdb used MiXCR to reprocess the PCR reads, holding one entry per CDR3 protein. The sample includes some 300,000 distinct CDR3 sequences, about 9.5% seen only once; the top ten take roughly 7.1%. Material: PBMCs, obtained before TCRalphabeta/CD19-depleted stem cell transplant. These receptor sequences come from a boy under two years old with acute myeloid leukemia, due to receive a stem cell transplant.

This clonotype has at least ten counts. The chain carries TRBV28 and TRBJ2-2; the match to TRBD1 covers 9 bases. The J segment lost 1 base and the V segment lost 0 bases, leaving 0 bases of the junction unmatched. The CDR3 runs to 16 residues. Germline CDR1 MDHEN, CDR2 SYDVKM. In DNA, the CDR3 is TGTGCCAGCAGTTTATGGACAGGGGGGAACACCGGGGAGCTGTTTTTT. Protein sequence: CASSLWTGGNTGELFF.

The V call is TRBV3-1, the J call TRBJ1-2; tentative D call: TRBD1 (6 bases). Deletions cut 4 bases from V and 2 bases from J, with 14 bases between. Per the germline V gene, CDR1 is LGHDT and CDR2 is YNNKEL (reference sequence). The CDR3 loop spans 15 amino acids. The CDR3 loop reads CASSPTPGQNYGYTF. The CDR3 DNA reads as TGTGCCAGCAGCCCCACTCCGGGACAAAACTATGGCTACACCTTC.

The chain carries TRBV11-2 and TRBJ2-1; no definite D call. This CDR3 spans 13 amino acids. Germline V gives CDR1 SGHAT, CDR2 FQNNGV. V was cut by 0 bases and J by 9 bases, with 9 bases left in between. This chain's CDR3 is CASSLEGPGEQFF. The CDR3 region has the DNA TGTGCCAGCAGCTTAGAAGGCCCGGGTGAGCAGTTCTTC.

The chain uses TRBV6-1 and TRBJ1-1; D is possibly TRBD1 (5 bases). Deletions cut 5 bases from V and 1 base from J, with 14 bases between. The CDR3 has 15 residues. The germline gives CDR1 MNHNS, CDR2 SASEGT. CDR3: CASSHLRGRNTEAFF. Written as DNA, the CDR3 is TGTGCCAGCAGTCATTTGCGGGGACGGAACACTGAAGCTTTCTTT.

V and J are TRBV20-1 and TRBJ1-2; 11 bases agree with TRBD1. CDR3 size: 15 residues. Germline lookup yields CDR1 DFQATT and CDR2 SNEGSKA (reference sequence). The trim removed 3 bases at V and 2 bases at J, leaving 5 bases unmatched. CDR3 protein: CSASRRDRGNYGYTF. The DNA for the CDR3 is TGCAGTGCTAGTCGCCGGGACAGGGGGAACTATGGCTACACCTTC.

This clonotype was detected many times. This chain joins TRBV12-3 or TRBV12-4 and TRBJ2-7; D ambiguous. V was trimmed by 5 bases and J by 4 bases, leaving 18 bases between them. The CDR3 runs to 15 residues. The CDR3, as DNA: TGTGCCAGCAGTCCTACAAAGGTCTTAGTGTACGAGCAGTACTTC. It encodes CASSPTKVLVYEQYF.

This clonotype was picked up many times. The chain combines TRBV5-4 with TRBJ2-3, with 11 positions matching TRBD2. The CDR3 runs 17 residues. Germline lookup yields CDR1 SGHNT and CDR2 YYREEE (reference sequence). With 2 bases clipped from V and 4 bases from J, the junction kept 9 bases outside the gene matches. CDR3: CASSLRRLAGQSDTQYF. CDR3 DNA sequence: TGTGCCAGCAGCTTACGAAGACTAGCGGGACAGTCAGATACGCAGTATTTT.

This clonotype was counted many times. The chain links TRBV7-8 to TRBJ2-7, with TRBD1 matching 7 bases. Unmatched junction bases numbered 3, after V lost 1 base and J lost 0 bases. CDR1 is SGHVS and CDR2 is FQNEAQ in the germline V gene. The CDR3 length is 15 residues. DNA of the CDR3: TGTGCCAGCAGCTTAGGACAGGGCAACTCCTACGAGCAGTACTTC. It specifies CASSLGQGNSYEQYF.

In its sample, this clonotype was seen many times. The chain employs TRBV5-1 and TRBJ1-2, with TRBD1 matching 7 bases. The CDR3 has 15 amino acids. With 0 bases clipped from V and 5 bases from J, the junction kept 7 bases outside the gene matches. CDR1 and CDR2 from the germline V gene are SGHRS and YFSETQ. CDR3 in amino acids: CASSLAGTEMYGYTF. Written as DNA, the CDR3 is TGCGCCAGCAGCTTGGCCGGGACAGAGATGTATGGCTACACCTTC. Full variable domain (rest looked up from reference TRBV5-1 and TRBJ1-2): KAGVTQTPRYLIKTRGQQVTLSCSPISGHRSVSWYQQTPGQGLQFLFEYFSETQRNKGNFPGRFSGRQFSNSRSEMNVSTLELGDSALYLCASSLAGTEMYGYTFGSGTRLTVV.

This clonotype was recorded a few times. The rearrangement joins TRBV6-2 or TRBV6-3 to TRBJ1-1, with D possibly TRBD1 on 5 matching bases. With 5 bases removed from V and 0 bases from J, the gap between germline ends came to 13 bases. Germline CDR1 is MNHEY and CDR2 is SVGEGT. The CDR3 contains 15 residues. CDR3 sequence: CASSHLGAVNTEAFF. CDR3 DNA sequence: TGTGCCAGCAGTCACCTCGGGGCCGTGAACACTGAAGCTTTCTTT.

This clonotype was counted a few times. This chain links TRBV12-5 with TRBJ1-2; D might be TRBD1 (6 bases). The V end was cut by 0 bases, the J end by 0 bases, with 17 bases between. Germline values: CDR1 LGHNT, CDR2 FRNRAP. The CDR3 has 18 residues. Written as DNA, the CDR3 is TGTGCTAGTGGTTTGGTAGGGATCCGACAGGCCTCTAACTATGGCTACACCTTC. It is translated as CASGLVGIRQASNYGYTF.

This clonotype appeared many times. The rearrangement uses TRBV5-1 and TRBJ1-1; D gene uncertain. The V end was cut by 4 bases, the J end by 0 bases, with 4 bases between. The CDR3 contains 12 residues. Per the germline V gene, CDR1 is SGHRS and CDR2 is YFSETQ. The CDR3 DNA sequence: TGCGCCAGCAGCCGACTGAACACTGAAGCTTTCTTT. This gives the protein CASSRLNTEAFF.

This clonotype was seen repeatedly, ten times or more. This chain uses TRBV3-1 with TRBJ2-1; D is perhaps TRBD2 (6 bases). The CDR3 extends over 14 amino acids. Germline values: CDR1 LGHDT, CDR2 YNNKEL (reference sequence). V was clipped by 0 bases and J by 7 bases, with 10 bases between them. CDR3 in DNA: TGTGCCAGCAGCCAAGAGGAGGGGTGGAATGAGCAGTTCTTC. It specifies CASSQEEGWNEQFF.

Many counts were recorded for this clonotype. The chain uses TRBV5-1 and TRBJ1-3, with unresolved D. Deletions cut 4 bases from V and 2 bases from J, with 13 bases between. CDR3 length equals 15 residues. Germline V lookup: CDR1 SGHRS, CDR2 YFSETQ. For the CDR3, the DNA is TGCGCCAGCAGCATTACGACGACGCCTGGAAACACCATATATTTT. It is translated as CASSITTTPGNTIYF.

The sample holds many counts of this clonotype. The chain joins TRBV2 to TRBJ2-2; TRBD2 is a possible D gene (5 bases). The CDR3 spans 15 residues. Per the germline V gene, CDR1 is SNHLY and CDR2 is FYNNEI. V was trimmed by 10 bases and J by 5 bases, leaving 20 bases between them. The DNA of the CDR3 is TGTGCCACCGGGGATGATTACCCGAGGACCGGGGAGCTGTTTTTT. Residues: CATGDDYPRTGELFF. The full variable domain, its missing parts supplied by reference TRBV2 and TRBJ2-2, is EPEVTQTPSHQVTQMGQEVILRCVPISNHLYFYWYRQILGQKVEFLVSFYNNEISEKSEIFDDQFSVERPDGSNFTLKIRSTKLEDSAMYFCATGDDYPRTGELFFGEGSRLTVL.

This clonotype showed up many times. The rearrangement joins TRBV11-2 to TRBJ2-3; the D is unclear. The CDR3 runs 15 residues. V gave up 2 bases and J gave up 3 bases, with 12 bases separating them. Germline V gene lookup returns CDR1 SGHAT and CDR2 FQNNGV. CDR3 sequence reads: CASSLRNTRTDTQYF. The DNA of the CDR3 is TGTGCCAGCAGCTTACGAAATACTCGAACAGATACGCAGTATTTT.